This T cell receptor beta chain stems from a study of tumor-infiltrating lymphocytes in primary liver carcinoma. The study, taken as a whole, reports: Samples, which were bulk and unsorted, did not allow CD4+ and CD8+ repertoires to be compared.

V was clipped by 4 bases and J by 3 bases; unmatched bases: 4. CDR1 and CDR2 from the germline V gene are LGHNA and YNFKEQ. CDR3 length: 16 residues. Constant-region priming of around 500 ng total RNA yielded TCR beta cDNA. Three-round nested multiplex PCR performed with slightly modified ARM-PCR produced the TCR beta libraries. A C-beta reverse primer was combined with TRBV1-TRBV30 forward primers in the first two PCR rounds, and each round had 10 cycles. TCRdb passed the multiplex PCR reads through MiXCR, listing each CDR3 protein once. Of 310,000 or so distinct CDR3 sequences listed, roughly three fifths were seen once; the top ten hold about a sixth. Note on this clonotype: Its matching antigen is unknown.

RNA was extracted from whole blood without cell sorting, alongside germline DNA. Donors were untreated and chronically infected with HBV. The clonotype was recovered from a woman aged 25 to 45 with primary liver carcinoma and hepatitis B virus infection. The V and J genes are TRBV4-2 and TRBJ2-1; TRBD2 matches 12 bases. Sequencing was done on a sample of peripheral blood. The CDR3, as DNA: TGTGCCAGCAGCCGGGAACTAGCGGGGGGCTACAATGAGCAGTTCTTC. Translation: CASSRELAGGYNEQFF.